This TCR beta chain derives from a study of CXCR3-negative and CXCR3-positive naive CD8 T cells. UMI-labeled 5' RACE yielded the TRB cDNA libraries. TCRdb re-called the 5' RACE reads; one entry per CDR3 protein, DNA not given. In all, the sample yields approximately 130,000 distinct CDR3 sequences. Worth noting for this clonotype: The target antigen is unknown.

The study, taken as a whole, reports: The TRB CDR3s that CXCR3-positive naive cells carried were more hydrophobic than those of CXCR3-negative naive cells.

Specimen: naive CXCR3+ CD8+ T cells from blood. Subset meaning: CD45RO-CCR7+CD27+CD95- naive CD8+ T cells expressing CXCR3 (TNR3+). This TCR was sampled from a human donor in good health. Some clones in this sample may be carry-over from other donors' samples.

CDR3 in amino acids: CASSLRSSRPLTDTQYF. The chain carries TRBV11-2 and TRBJ2-3; without DNA, the TCRdb call of TRBD2 cannot be checked. CDR1 SGHAT and CDR2 FQNNGV come from the germline V gene. This CDR3 has 17 residues.